One and the same sample provided the 31 T cell receptor beta chains below, sequenced in a study of blood T cell repertoires in COVID-19. Repertoires were generated with immunoSEQ multiplex PCR, while TCRdb's copy carries only in-frame clones and drops some. Of about 74,000 clones in the sample, 80% were seen once. Material for sequencing was peripheral blood. The receptors were sampled from a human donor in a cohort sampled during active COVID-19.

V is TRBV25-1 and J is TRBJ1-5; D is unresolved. V shed 1 base and J shed 5 bases, with 9 bases lying between them. Looked up from germline, CDR1 is MGHDK and CDR2 is SYGVNS. This CDR3 comprises 14 residues. The DNA of the CDR3 is TGTGCCAGCAGTGAATCTGGGCTATATCAGCCCCAGCATTTT. As protein: CASSESGLYQPQHF.

The rearrangement joins TRBV7-3 to TRBJ2-5; 7 nucleotides line up with TRBD2. The CDR3 totals 13 residues. J gave up 5 bases and V 5 bases, and 5 bases lay outside the gene matches. Germline CDR1 reads SGHTA; CDR2 reads FQGTGA. The CDR3, as DNA: TGTGCCAGCAGCCGGGACGGGAGGGAGACCCAGTACTTC. Residues: CASSRDGRETQYF.

This chain links TRBV7-2 with TRBJ2-2; 9 bases match TRBD1. The trim removed 5 bases at V and 5 bases at J, leaving 15 bases unmatched. The CDR3 has 18 amino acids. Per the germline V gene, CDR1 is SGHTA and CDR2 is FQGNSA. This chain's CDR3 is CASSPRDRAYMGTGELFF. CDR3 sequence (DNA): TGTGCCAGCAGCCCTAGGGACAGGGCCTATATGGGTACCGGGGAGCTGTTTTTT. Looking up the rest from reference TRBV7-2 and TRBJ2-2 gives the full variable domain: GAGVSQSPSNKVTEKGKDVELRCDPISGHTALYWYRQSLGQGLEFLIYFQGNSAPDKSGLPSDRFSAERTGGSVSTLTIQRTQQEDSAVYLCASSPRDRAYMGTGELFFGEGSRLTVL.

The chain uses TRBV2 and TRBJ2-2, with D possibly TRBD2 on 9 matching bases. The V end was cut by 4 bases, the J end by 5 bases, with 14 bases between. In germline, CDR1 is SNHLY, CDR2 FYNNEI. The CDR3 totals 15 residues. CDR3 nucleotide sequence: TGTGCCAGCAGTGCTAGCGGGACAGGAACCGGGGAGCTGTTTTTT. This codes for CASSASGTGTGELFF.

J is TRBJ2-1 and V is TRBV11-2; 10 bases align to TRBD2. Germline trimming cut 5 bases from V and 7 bases from J; bases unmatched to any gene: 11. Per the germline V gene, CDR1 is SGHAT and CDR2 is FQNNGV. CDR3 size: 16 residues. This CDR3 is CASSPSLSGRANEQFF. CDR3 DNA sequence: TGTGCCAGCAGCCCCTCCCTAAGCGGGAGGGCGAATGAGCAGTTCTTC.

The rearrangement links TRBV18 to TRBJ1-5; D is unclear. The CDR3 length is 13 residues. V gave up 2 bases and J gave up 5 bases, with 7 bases separating them. Germline CDR1 KGHSH, CDR2 LQKENI. The CDR3 protein is CASSPTNYQPQHF. In nucleotides, the CDR3 is TGTGCCAGCTCACCAACGAACTATCAGCCCCAGCATTTT.

This chain uses TRBV5-1 with TRBJ2-7; the match to TRBD2 covers 12 bases. CDR1 is SGHRS, CDR2 YFSETQ, per germline. This CDR3 contains 15 residues. V was pared by 4 bases and J by 3 bases, with 5 bases of the junction left unmatched. The CDR3 is CASSPGLAGLYEQYV. The DNA for the CDR3 is TGCGCCAGCAGCCCGGGACTAGCGGGTCTCTACGAGCAGTACGTC.

This clone showed up just once. V is TRBV5-1 and J is TRBJ2-3; 14 nucleotides agree with TRBD2. Germline trimming cut 1 base from V and 5 bases from J; bases unmatched to any gene: 3. In germline, CDR1 is SGHRS, CDR2 YFSETQ. CDR3 length: 16 residues. The CDR3 region is CASSLPGTSGGDTQYF. The DNA for the CDR3 is TGCGCCAGCAGCTTGCCTGGGACTAGCGGGGGAGATACGCAGTATTTT. Looking up the rest from reference TRBV5-1 and TRBJ2-3 gives the full variable domain: KAGVTQTPRYLIKTRGQQVTLSCSPISGHRSVSWYQQTPGQGLQFLFEYFSETQRNKGNFPGRFSGRQFSNSRSEMNVSTLELGDSALYLCASSLPGTSGGDTQYFGPGTRLTVL.

The CDR3, as DNA: TGTGCCAGCAGCTTACGCCTGGGGGGGAACTATGGCTACACCTTC. This sequence encodes CASSLRLGGNYGYTF. The chain joins TRBV7-8 to TRBJ1-2; tentative D call: TRBD1 (5 bases). Germline lookup yields CDR1 SGHVS and CDR2 FQNEAQ. V dropped 2 bases and J dropped 2 bases, with 12 bases sitting between them. This CDR3 region has 15 residues. Looking up the rest from reference TRBV7-8 and TRBJ1-2 gives the full variable domain: GAGVSQSPRYKVAKRGQDVALRCDPISGHVSLFWYQQALGQGPEFLTYFQNEAQLDKSGLPSDRFFAERPEGSVSTLKIQRTQQEDSAVYLCASSLRLGGNYGYTFGSGTRLTVV.

The rearrangement joins TRBV10-1 to TRBJ2-6; possible D gene TRBD1, 5 bases. CDR3 length: 15 amino acids. Germline lookup yields CDR1 WNHNN and CDR2 SYGVQD (reference sequence). The V end lost 7 bases, the J end lost 2 bases, and 12 bases lay between the germline ends. The CDR3 here is CASTTQGAGANVLTF. CDR3 DNA sequence: TGCGCCAGCACCACGCAGGGTGCTGGGGCCAACGTCCTGACTTTC.

The V gene is TRBV3-1 (or the pseudogene TRBV3-2), the J gene TRBJ2-6; D possibly corresponds to TRBD2 (6 bases). Germline V CDR1 and CDR2: LGHDT, YNNKEL (reference sequence). The V end was cut by 2 bases, the J end by 4 bases, with 18 bases between. The length of the CDR3 is 18 residues. In DNA form, the CDR3 reads TGTGCCAGCAGCCAAACCTGGGTGGCGGGAAAAGGGGCCAACGTCCTGACTTTC. Encoded protein: CASSQTWVAGKGANVLTF.

The chain joins TRBV2 to TRBJ1-1; 8 nucleotides align to TRBD1. This CDR3 contains 15 residues. Germline CDR1 and CDR2: SNHLY and FYNNEI. V was clipped by 4 bases and J by 2 bases; unmatched bases: 6. CDR3: CASSVRTGRNTEAFF. CDR3 sequence (DNA): TGTGCCAGCAGTGTTCGGACAGGGAGAAACACTGAAGCTTTCTTT.

This clone was recorded once. The J gene is TRBJ2-7, the V gene TRBV28; TRBD1 agrees at 11 bases. The J segment lost 3 bases and the V segment lost 1 base, leaving 2 bases of the junction unmatched. The CDR3 runs to 15 residues. Germline V CDR1 and CDR2: MDHEN, SYDVKM. CDR3 coding DNA: TGTGCCAGCAGTTTATTGGGACAGGGGGACTACGAGCAGTACTTC. It codes for CASSLLGQGDYEQYF.

The rearrangement joins TRBV11-2 to TRBJ1-5; 7 positions match TRBD1. J was trimmed by 4 bases and V by 3 bases; bases with no gene match: 0. CDR3 length equals 13 residues. Germline CDR1 and CDR2: SGHAT and FQNNGV. The CDR3 loop is CASSLDRNQPQHF. The DNA of the CDR3 is TGTGCCAGCAGCTTGGACAGGAATCAGCCCCAGCATTTT.

This rearrangement joins TRBV5-1 to TRBJ2-2; TRBD2 matches 7 bases. CDR3 length: 16 residues. Germline lookup yields CDR1 SGHRS and CDR2 YFSETQ. V lost 0 bases to trimming and J lost 3 bases; unmatched junction nucleotides: 5. The CDR3 loop reads CASSLDLAGYTGELFF. CDR3 bases: TGCGCCAGCAGCTTGGATTTAGCGGGTTACACCGGGGAGCTGTTTTTT.

V and J are TRBV19 and TRBJ2-3; 12 nucleotides match TRBD2. Per the germline V gene, CDR1 is LNHDA and CDR2 is SQIVND (reference sequence). Trimming took 3 bases from V and 1 from J; bases not matched to a gene: 17. CDR3 length equals 21 residues. The CDR3 bases are TGTGCCAGTAGTATCGGACAGGGGCGACTAGCGGGAGTATCTGGCACAGATACGCAGTATTTT. Translation: CASSIGQGRLAGVSGTDTQYF.

Notes on this clone: A junction end diverges from the germline sequence, so it may reflect a read error. The chain combines TRBV7-7 with TRBJ2-5; 7 nucleotides match TRBD1. The length of the CDR3 is 13 residues. CDR1 and CDR2 (germline): SSHAT, FNYEAQ (reference sequence). CDR3 DNA sequence: TGTGCTAGCAGCAGGGACAGCCAAGAGACCCAGTACTTC. It is translated as CASSRDSQETQYF.

This clone was seen more than once but under ten times. This chain connects TRBV27 to TRBJ1-2; 9 bases match TRBD1. Unmatched junction bases numbered 8, after V lost 6 bases and J lost 0 bases. The CDR3 is made up of 16 amino acids. Germline values: CDR1 MNHEY, CDR2 SMNVEV (reference sequence). The DNA for the CDR3 is TGTGCCAGCAGGCCCGGGGACAGGGTATCTAACTATGGCTACACCTTC. It yields the protein CASRPGDRVSNYGYTF.

This CDR3 reads CASSLAPTGRSSNQPQHF. DNA of the CDR3: TGTGCCAGCAGCTTAGCGCCGACAGGGCGGTCGAGTAATCAGCCCCAGCATTTT. This chain connects TRBV7-2 to TRBJ1-5; TRBD1 agrees at 7 bases. Germline V CDR1 and CDR2: SGHTA, FQGNSA. Germline trimming cut 0 bases from V and 4 bases from J; bases unmatched to any gene: 12. There are 18 residues in the CDR3.

This chain links TRBV28 with TRBJ1-1, with D unclear. Trimming pared 4 bases from V and 10 bases from J, leaving 10 bases between. The CDR3 sequence is 11 residues long. CDR1 MDHEN and CDR2 SYDVKM come from the germline V gene. CDR3 sequence (DNA): TGTGCCAGCAGTTGGGTCAGCGGAGCTTTCTTT. Residues: CASSWVSGAFF.

This sequence joins TRBV7-9 and TRBJ2-5; D might be TRBD2 (6 bases). The CDR3 has 18 amino acids. The germline V gene has CDR1 SEHNR and CDR2 FQNEAQ (reference sequence). The V and J ends lost 5 bases and 3 bases respectively, with 25 bases between them. The CDR3 DNA reads TGTGCCAGCAGCGGAGGGGTTCGTCACGGCGGGCCCGAAGAGACCCAGTACTTC. This sequence encodes CASSGGVRHGGPEETQYF.

This chain joins TRBV28 and TRBJ1-6; TRBD1 might be the D (6 bases). This CDR3 comprises 17 residues. V lost 3 bases and J lost 4, with 16 bases in between. Germline V gives CDR1 MDHEN, CDR2 SYDVKM. The CDR3 loop reads CASSFNSRGRYNSPLHF. For the CDR3, the DNA is TGTGCCAGCAGTTTCAATTCCAGGGGTCGTTATAATTCACCCCTCCACTTT.

The chain uses TRBV6-4 and TRBJ2-7; tentatively, D is TRBD1 (5 bases). Trimming left V 5 bases short and J 1 base short, with 18 bases between. The CDR3 sequence is 16 residues long. CDR1 and CDR2 from the germline V gene are MRHNA and SNTAGT. The CDR3 sequence: CASSPKKIRTSYEQYV. DNA for the CDR3: TGTGCCAGCAGTCCAAAAAAAATAAGGACATCCTACGAGCAGTACGTC.

The chain links TRBV7-2 to TRBJ2-1; 13 bases align to TRBD2. This CDR3 region has 18 residues. After removal of 4 bases from V and 0 bases from J, the junction contained 6 bases not matched to a gene. CDR1 is SGHTA, CDR2 FQGNSA, per germline. Here the CDR3 DNA reads TGTGCCAGCAGCTCGGGACTAGCGGGACCGAGCTCCTACAATGAGCAGTTCTTC. It codes for CASSSGLAGPSSYNEQFF.

The V gene is TRBV10-3, the J gene TRBJ2-7; D is ambiguous. The CDR3 loop spans 11 amino acids. The V end lost 2 bases, the J end lost 7 bases, and 6 bases lay between the germline ends. CDR1 ENHRY and CDR2 SYGVKD come from the germline V gene. CDR3 nucleotide sequence: TGTGCCATCAGTGAGGGCCGTGAGCAGTACTTC. It translates to CAISEGREQYF.

This clone was counted a few times. The chain joins TRBV27 to TRBJ2-7; 11 bases align to TRBD1. CDR3 length equals 17 residues. Per germline, CDR1 MNHEY and CDR2 SMNVEV (reference sequence). V lost 5 bases and J lost 3; bases outside the gene matches: 12. The CDR3 DNA sequence: TGTGCCAGCAGTACAAGAACCGGGACAGGGGGGGACTACGAGCAGTACTTC. It specifies CASSTRTGTGGDYEQYF.

For the CDR3, the DNA is TGTGCCAGCAGTCAGGTCCGATATGGCTACACCTTC. It yields the protein CASSQVRYGYTF. The chain joins TRBV28 to TRBJ1-2; no reliable D call. Germline lookup yields CDR1 MDHEN and CDR2 SYDVKM. The CDR3 extends over 12 amino acids. The ends were cut back, 5 bases at V and 5 bases at J, with 9 bases in the middle.

The V gene is TRBV19, the J gene TRBJ2-3; tentative D call: TRBD2 (7 bases). The V end lost 6 bases, the J end lost 5 bases, and 21 bases lay between the germline ends. Germline loops: CDR1 LNHDA, CDR2 SQIVND (reference sequence). There are 16 residues in the CDR3. The CDR3 is CASSQRGGERIDTQYF. The CDR3 nucleotides are TGTGCCAGTAGCCAGAGAGGGGGGGAGCGTATAGATACGCAGTATTTT.

The rearrangement joins TRBV4-2 to TRBJ1-1, with a weak D call TRBD1 (6 bases). The CDR3 sequence is 15 residues long. Trimming cost V 4 bases and J 0 bases, with 12 bases left between them. Germline V gives CDR1 LGHNA, CDR2 YNFKEQ. The CDR3 DNA sequence: TGTGCCAGCAGCCCCCGGACAGTCATGAACACTGAAGCTTTCTTT. This gives the protein CASSPRTVMNTEAFF.

This chain connects TRBV24-1 to TRBJ1-5; possibly TRBD1 for D (5 bases). V was cut by 4 bases and J by 6 bases, with 12 bases left in between. The CDR3 consists of 14 residues. Germline lookup yields CDR1 KGHDR and CDR2 SFDVKD. Here the CDR3 DNA reads TGTGCCACCAGTGAGGCAGGGATTTTTCAGCCCCAGCATTTT. This codes for CATSEAGIFQPQHF.

This chain joins TRBV18 and TRBJ1-1; D perhaps matches TRBD1 (6 bases). The V end was cut by 6 bases, the J end by 1 base, with 18 bases between. The germline V gene has CDR1 KGHSH and CDR2 LQKENI. The CDR3 sequence is 16 residues long. CDR3 amino acids: CASSRLGGLTNTEAFF. The DNA for the CDR3 is TGTGCCAGCTCCCGCCTGGGGGGGCTGACGAACACTGAAGCTTTCTTT.